Shown below are 15 T cell receptor beta chains from a single sample sequenced in a study of blood T cells in healthy people across ages. It was with a sample-barcoded 5' primer and a J-beta primer mix that a second PCR of roughly 6 to 12 cycles was run. Each CDR3 protein gets one entry after TCRdb re-called the 5' RACE reads with MiXCR. The sample carries around 750,000 distinct CDR3 sequences, roughly 53% recorded once. What was sequenced was blood. The origin of the receptors is a man aged 80 or over in good health.

The gene calls are TRBV27 and TRBJ2-5; D ambiguous. The V gene's germline CDR1 is MNHEY and CDR2 SMNVEV (reference sequence). V lost 3 bases and J 0 bases, leaving 11 bases between the germline ends. The length of the CDR3 is 15 residues. This chain's CDR3 is CASSLSGTYQETQYF. The CDR3 DNA follows: TGTGCCAGCAGTTTGTCAGGAACGTACCAAGAGACCCAGTACTTC.

The chain employs TRBV20-1 and TRBJ2-1, with 13 bases identical to TRBD2. The J segment lost 8 bases and the V segment lost 2 bases, leaving 9 bases of the junction unmatched. There are 16 residues in the CDR3. The germline CDR1 and CDR2 sequences are DFQATT and SNEGSKA (reference sequence). CDR3 sequence (DNA): TGCAGTGCTAGACCCCTGACTAGCGGGAGGATTGATGAGCAGTTCTTC. This codes for CSARPLTSGRIDEQFF.

This sequence joins TRBV4-1 and TRBJ1-5, with 8 positions matching TRBD1. Germline V gives CDR1 MGHRA, CDR2 YSYEKL. V was clipped by 0 bases and J by 6 bases; unmatched bases: 7. The CDR3 has 16 amino acids. The CDR3 DNA reads TGCGCCAGCAGCCAAGAGCCTACAGGGGGAGGTCAGCCCCAGCATTTT. The encoded protein is CASSQEPTGGGQPQHF.

This chain connects TRBV25-1 to TRBJ2-7; weak D call: TRBD1 (6 bases). The CDR3 has 12 residues. V lost 8 bases, J lost 4 bases, and 12 bases lay in between. Looked up from germline, CDR1 is MGHDK and CDR2 is SYGVNS. In nucleotides, the CDR3 is TGTGCCAGCCGCAATCAGGGGTACGAGCAGTACTTC. Translating gives CASRNQGYEQYF.

This clonotype occurred a few times. V usage is TRBV24-1 and J usage is TRBJ2-3; TRBD2 might be the D (5 bases). The germline V gene encodes CDR1 KGHDR and CDR2 SFDVKD. The length of the CDR3 is 13 residues. V lost 5 bases and J 6 bases, leaving 11 bases between the germline ends. The CDR3 DNA reads as TGTGCCACCAGTGGTTCGAGGAGGGATACGCAGTATTTT. Its protein is CATSGSRRDTQYF.

V is TRBV6-5 and J is TRBJ2-3; D is possibly TRBD1 (6 bases). V lost 6 bases and J 14 bases, leaving 24 bases between the germline ends. This CDR3 has 14 amino acids. The germline gives CDR1 MNHEY, CDR2 SVGAGI. The CDR3 loop is CASSPGTRGRYAYF. The CDR3 DNA reads TGTGCCAGCAGCCCCGGGACCAGGGGAAGATACGCGTATTTT.

This clonotype has a handful of counts. This chain links TRBV12-3 or TRBV12-4 with TRBJ2-3, with TRBD1 as a possible D gene (5 bases). The CDR3 has 16 residues. V lost 3 bases and J lost 1, with 14 bases in between. In DNA form, the CDR3 reads TGTGCCAGCAGTTTTGGCTCGGCAGGGCGCACAGATACGCAGTATTTT. Its protein is CASSFGSAGRTDTQYF.

This clonotype was counted a few times. The chain is built from TRBV20-1 and TRBJ2-1, with a weak D call TRBD2 (5 bases). From germline, CDR1 is DFQATT and CDR2 SNEGSKA (reference sequence). The CDR3 extends over 15 amino acids. Trimming shortened V by 3 bases and J by 2 bases, and 14 bases separated the two germline ends. In DNA, the CDR3 is TGCAGTGCTAGCCGGGATGTCCTCACCTACAATGAGCAGTTCTTC. Protein sequence: CSASRDVLTYNEQFF.

V and J are TRBV12-3 or TRBV12-4 and TRBJ2-5, with D unclear. The DNA end lines up better with TRBJ2-7; the J call may be wrong. This CDR3 is built from 15 residues. The DNA of the CDR3 is TGTGCCAGCAGCCTTAACCGAGACGTCCCGTACGAGCAGTACTTC. It codes for CASSLNRDVPYEQYF.

V usage is TRBV2 and J usage is TRBJ1-2; D gene ambiguous. CDR1 SNHLY and CDR2 FYNNEI come from the germline V gene. This CDR3 spans 13 amino acids. V lost 9 bases and J 3 bases, leaving 14 bases between the germline ends. The CDR3 loop is CARHSLWDYGYTF. The CDR3 coding sequence is TGTGCCAGACACAGCCTCTGGGACTATGGCTACACCTTC. The variable domain in full, with the rest retrieved from reference TRBV2 and TRBJ1-2, is EPEVTQTPSHQVTQMGQEVILRCVPISNHLYFYWYRQILGQKVEFLVSFYNNEISEKSEIFDDQFSVERPDGSNFTLKIRSTKLEDSAMYFCARHSLWDYGYTFGSGTRLTVV.

The rearrangement uses TRBV20-1 and TRBJ2-5; D may be TRBD2 (5 bases). The CDR3 runs to 15 residues. Germline V lookup: CDR1 DFQATT, CDR2 SNEGSKA (reference sequence). Trimming stripped 6 bases from V and 0 bases from J, with 17 bases between. CDR3 sequence: CSATGFAADQETQYF. CDR3 in DNA: TGCAGTGCCACGGGGTTTGCGGCCGACCAAGAGACCCAGTACTTC.

The chain combines TRBV20-1 with TRBJ2-1; D is uncertain. Germline V CDR1 and CDR2: DFQATT, SNEGSKA (reference sequence). The CDR3 loop spans 18 amino acids. The ends were cut back, 0 bases at V and 5 bases at J, with 23 bases in the middle. The CDR3 reads CSARDWERLHFKDNEQFF. For the CDR3, the DNA is TGCAGTGCTAGAGATTGGGAAAGACTCCATTTCAAGGACAATGAGCAGTTCTTC.

The rearrangement links TRBV10-3 to TRBJ2-3; perhaps TRBD2 as D (6 bases). There are 11 residues in the CDR3. Germline CDR1 is ENHRY and CDR2 is SYGVKD. Trimming left V 8 bases short and J 14 bases short, with 17 bases between. The CDR3 nucleotides are TGTGCCATCTCTAGCGCCACCGTCCCGTATTTT. Residues: CAISSATVPYF.

Regarding this clonotype: A read error may produce the germline difference seen at one junction end. V and J are TRBV7-2 and TRBJ2-7, with 7 nucleotides matching TRBD1. Gene TRBJ2-4 matches the end of the DNA better, so the J call may be wrong. Per the germline V gene, CDR1 is SGHTA and CDR2 is FQGNSA. CDR3 length equals 17 residues. CDR3 in DNA: TGTGCCAGCAGCTTACGAGGGGACAGCCTAGCCATAAACATTCAGTACTTC. Translating gives CASSLRGDSLAINIQYF.

This clonotype has only a few counts. The chain employs TRBV20-1 and TRBJ2-7; no firm D call. The CDR3 totals 11 residues. The germline V gene encodes CDR1 DFQATT and CDR2 SNEGSKA (reference sequence). Trimming stripped 3 bases from V and 5 bases from J, with 8 bases between. The CDR3 bases are TGCAGTGCTAGGGCCCTCAACGAGCAGTACTTC. Its translation is CSARALNEQYF.